Following are 22 T cell receptor beta chains from one sample sequenced in a study of breast tumors, draining lymph nodes, adjacent tissues. Axillary draining lymph nodes of breast cancer patients supplied the node samples. TCRdb recomputed calls from the multiplex PCR reads with MiXCR, one row per CDR3 protein. Among 80,000 to 130,000 distinct CDR3 sequences listed, around 20% were seen once. The sample taken for sequencing was axillary lymph node tissue. The receptors shown here come from a female donor with breast cancer. Some clones in this sample may be carry-over from other donors' samples.

This clonotype appeared many times. This chain links TRBV10-3 with TRBJ2-2; 7 bases align to TRBD1. Germline values: CDR1 ENHRY, CDR2 SYGVKD. Losses at the gene ends were 6 bases for V and 4 bases for J; bases not matched to a gene: 5. This CDR3 spans 14 amino acids. The CDR3 DNA reads TGTGCCATCAGAGGGGGACAGAGCACCGGGGAGCTGTTTTTT. Amino acids: CAIRGGQSTGELFF.

This clonotype was counted ten times or more. V is TRBV4-1 and J is TRBJ2-7; 14 nucleotides match TRBD2. The V and J ends lost 10 bases and 2 bases, in that order; junction bases with no gene match: 10. Germline loops: CDR1 MGHRA, CDR2 YSYEKL. This CDR3 region has 16 residues. DNA of the CDR3: TGCGCCACCTCAGGACTAGCGGGAGGTGGGGCCTACGAGCAGTACTTC. It specifies CATSGLAGGGAYEQYF.

This clonotype was detected once. The chain has TRBV6-5 and TRBJ2-3; 10 positions match TRBD1. The length of the CDR3 is 16 residues. CDR1 is MNHEY, CDR2 SVGAGI, per germline. V dropped 5 bases and J dropped 3; count of bases not matched to a gene: 8. The CDR3 DNA reads TGTGCCAGCAGTGCCCGGGACAGGGGACAAACAGATACGCAGTATTTT. This gives the protein CASSARDRGQTDTQYF.

This clonotype has just one count. A clone one base away is much larger, so this may be a read error. The DNA for the CDR3 is TGTGCCAGCACGGCAGTGGATACGCAGTATTTT. Translated: CASTAVDTQYF. The chain has TRBV2 and TRBJ2-3; D is uncertain. This CDR3 has 11 amino acids. Trimming took 7 bases from V and 6 from J, leaving 8 bases between them. Germline V gene data show CDR1 as SNHLY and CDR2 as FYNNEI.

To note about this clonotype: A much larger clone differs from this one at a single base, so this may be a read error. The chain links TRBV5-1 to TRBJ2-2; 12 nucleotides line up with TRBD2. The V segment lost 4 bases and the J segment 6 bases; nucleotides outside the gene matches: 7. The CDR3 is 16 amino acids. Germline V gives CDR1 SGHRS, CDR2 YFSETQ. The CDR3 sequence: CASSEPGLAGSGELFF. The CDR3 region has the DNA TGCGCCAGCAGCGAGCCGGGACTAGCGGGTTCCGGGGAGCTGTTTTTT.

This clonotype was recorded at least ten times. This chain connects TRBV10-3 to TRBJ2-1, with a tentative D call TRBD2 (6 bases). Germline-derived CDR1 and CDR2 are ENHRY and SYGVKD. V was pared by 10 bases and J by 1 base, with 11 bases between. The CDR3 is 13 residues long. CDR3 region: CATAGPSYNEQFF. CDR3 in DNA: TGTGCCACCGCGGGACCGTCCTACAATGAGCAGTTCTTC.

This clonotype was counted ten times or more. The chain couples TRBV18 to TRBJ2-7; no definite D call. Germline V gene sequence: CDR1 KGHSH, CDR2 LQKENI. CDR3 length equals 12 residues. Trimming left V 3 bases short and J 4 bases short, with 7 bases between. CDR3 sequence: CASSPYGYEQYF. CDR3 in DNA: TGTGCCAGCTCACCCTATGGATACGAGCAGTACTTC.

At least ten counts were recorded for this clonotype. J is TRBJ2-7 and V is TRBV5-1; D remains unclear. V was shortened by 0 bases and J by 5 bases, with 6 bases between the two germline ends. This CDR3 has 12 residues. The V gene's germline CDR1 is SGHRS and CDR2 YFSETQ. The DNA for the CDR3 is TGCGCCAGCAGCTTGGTGGGTCACGAGCAGTACTTC. This encodes CASSLVGHEQYF.

In this sample, this clonotype turned up many times. The rearrangement links TRBV5-1 to TRBJ2-5; 7 positions match TRBD2. Trimming cost V 3 bases and J 4 bases; bases outside gene matches: 3. This CDR3 has 13 residues. In germline, CDR1 is SGHRS, CDR2 YFSETQ. The CDR3 is CASSWEGIETQYF. CDR3 in DNA: TGCGCCAGCAGCTGGGAGGGTATAGAGACCCAGTACTTC.

This clonotype was picked up a small number of times. The V and J genes are TRBV12-3 or TRBV12-4 and TRBJ2-1; D is possibly TRBD1 or TRBD2 (6 bases each). With 2 bases removed from V and 8 bases from J, the gap between germline ends came to 22 bases. The CDR3 consists of 17 residues. The CDR3 spells CASSLRSGGGGMDEQFF. CDR3 coding DNA: TGTGCCAGCAGTTTAAGGTCCGGAGGGGGAGGTATGGATGAGCAGTTCTTC.

The V call is TRBV3-1, the J call TRBJ1-4; D unresolved. V lost 5 bases and J 8 bases, leaving 15 bases between the germline ends. The CDR3 runs 14 residues. Germline CDR1 reads LGHDT; CDR2 reads YNNKEL (reference sequence). The chain's CDR3 is CASSSYRDSEKLFF. CDR3 in DNA: TGTGCCAGCAGCTCCTACAGAGACTCCGAAAAACTGTTTTTT.

The chain links TRBV28 to TRBJ1-2; 7 bases line up with TRBD1. Unmatched junction bases numbered 10, after V lost 5 bases and J lost 4 bases. The CDR3 runs to 15 residues. Germline values: CDR1 MDHEN, CDR2 SYDVKM. The CDR3: CASSTRQGSIYGYTF. For the CDR3, the DNA is TGTGCCAGCAGTACCCGACAGGGATCCATCTATGGCTACACCTTC.

This clonotype was detected only a few times. V usage is TRBV12-1 and J usage is TRBJ2-2; the table's D call TRBD1 went unverified against the DNA. TRBV12-1 corresponds to a pseudogene. This CDR3 region has 15 residues. The CDR3 bases are TGTGCCAGCAGCTTTGGGAGGCGGCGGGGCGGGGAGCTGTTTTTT. Translated: CASSFGRRRGGELFF.

There are many counts of this clonotype. The gene calls are TRBV20-1 and TRBJ2-5, with TRBD1 matching 9 bases. The CDR3 loop spans 15 amino acids. With 6 bases clipped from V and 4 bases from J, the junction kept 12 bases outside the gene matches. Per the germline V gene, CDR1 is DFQATT and CDR2 is SNEGSKA (reference sequence). The CDR3, as DNA: TGCAGTGCCGTTTCCCCGGGACAGGGTGTAGAGACCCAGTACTTC. This gives the protein CSAVSPGQGVETQYF.

This clonotype showed up many times. V is TRBV2 and J is TRBJ2-5; the match to TRBD2 covers 12 bases. The trim removed 2 bases at V and 2 bases at J, leaving 6 bases unmatched. The CDR3 has 17 amino acids. Germline CDR1 reads SNHLY; CDR2 reads FYNNEI. CDR3: CASSESGTSGRQETQYF. CDR3 DNA sequence: TGTGCCAGCAGTGAATCGGGGACTAGCGGGCGTCAAGAGACCCAGTACTTC.

This clonotype was observed many times. V and J are TRBV6-6 and TRBJ1-6, with 9 bases that match TRBD1. Germline assignment: CDR1 MNHNY and CDR2 SVGAGI (reference sequence). This CDR3 has 13 amino acids. J gave up 6 bases and V 7 bases, and 1 base lay outside the gene matches. The CDR3 loop reads CASKDRGNSPLHF. DNA for the CDR3: TGTGCCAGCAAGGACAGGGGTAATTCACCCCTCCACTTT.

This clonotype was detected many times. The chain uses TRBV19 and TRBJ2-5; TRBD2 aligns across 14 bases. J was trimmed by 5 bases and V by 2 bases; bases with no gene match: 13. Per germline, CDR1 LNHDA and CDR2 SQIVND (reference sequence). The CDR3 has 19 amino acids. The CDR3 region is CASSISGTSGSLRRETQYF. CDR3 nucleotides: TGTGCCAGTAGTATATCCGGGACTAGCGGGAGTTTAAGGCGTGAGACCCAGTACTTC.

This clonotype was seen repeatedly, ten times or more. The chain couples TRBV7-9 to TRBJ2-5; D is unresolved. This CDR3 is 12 amino acids long. CDR1 is SEHNR and CDR2 is FQNEAQ in the germline V gene (reference sequence). The V and J ends lost 5 bases and 5 bases respectively, with 9 bases between them. The CDR3 protein is CASSGQWETQYF. Here the CDR3 DNA reads TGTGCCAGCAGCGGCCAGTGGGAGACCCAGTACTTC.

The chain uses TRBV7-3 and TRBJ1-1, with TRBD1 matching over 9 bases. The CDR3 is 15 amino acids. Germline loops: CDR1 SGHTA, CDR2 FQGTGA. V was clipped by 4 bases and J by 1 base; unmatched bases: 4. CDR3 DNA: TGTGCCAGCAGCTCCACAGGGGGCGGGAACACTGAAGCTTTCTTT. Translating gives CASSSTGGGNTEAFF.

Many counts were recorded for this clonotype. This sequence joins TRBV19 and TRBJ1-2, with TRBD1 matching 7 bases. Germline lookup yields CDR1 LNHDA and CDR2 SQIVND (reference sequence). With 10 bases clipped from V and 7 bases from J, the junction kept 6 bases outside the gene matches. The CDR3 consists of 11 residues. The CDR3 DNA sequence: TGTGCCACCGAACAGGGGACTGGCTACACCTTC. Its translation: CATEQGTGYTF.

This clonotype occurred many times. This chain connects TRBV7-9 to TRBJ2-1, with TRBD1 matching 8 bases. CDR1 SEHNR and CDR2 FQNEAQ come from the germline V gene (reference sequence). The V and J ends lost 5 bases and 4 bases, in that order; junction bases with no gene match: 19. CDR3 length: 19 amino acids. The DNA for the CDR3 is TGTGCCAGCAGCCCTCCAGGGGGCGGTTTACCTTCCTCTTACAATGAGCAGTTCTTC. Its translation is CASSPPGGGLPSSYNEQFF.

This clonotype was detected ten times or more. The chain combines TRBV6-5 with TRBJ1-6, with 12 bases fitting TRBD1. Trimming at V came to 3 bases and at J to 14 bases, leaving 14 bases not matched to a gene. This CDR3 comprises 17 residues. Germline V lookup: CDR1 MNHEY, CDR2 SVGAGI. CDR3 loop: CASSYLGTGGTKGALHF. As DNA, the CDR3 is TGTGCCAGCAGTTATCTGGGGACAGGGGGCACCAAAGGGGCCCTCCACTTT.